The 11 T cell receptor beta chains presented below share a single source sample, sequenced in a study of PD-L1 blockade in urothelial cancer. Time point: pretreatment peripheral blood. TCRdb keeps only in-frame clones here, not all; method: immunoSEQ multiplex PCR. The sample holds about 55,000 clones, about 68% seen once. This material consisted of PBMCs, taken around atezolizumab (anti-PD-L1) treatment. The receptors come from a man in his 70s with urothelial cancer.

This chain connects TRBV9 to TRBJ1-2, with 8 positions matching TRBD1. Germline-derived CDR1 and CDR2 are SGDLS and YYNGEE. J gave up 8 bases and V 3 bases, and 21 bases lay outside the gene matches. CDR3 length: 18 amino acids. The chain's CDR3 is CASSARRNGQGKPGGYTF. Here the CDR3 DNA reads TGTGCCAGCAGCGCCCGAAGAAATGGACAGGGAAAACCGGGAGGCTACACCTTC.

This chain joins TRBV6-5 and TRBJ1-5, with 11 bases fitting TRBD1. The CDR3 loop spans 14 amino acids. Germline V CDR1 and CDR2: MNHEY, SVGAGI. V was clipped by 5 bases and J by 6 bases; unmatched bases: 3. Here the CDR3 DNA reads TGTGCCAGCAGTCATGGGACAGGGGGTCAGCCCCAGCATTTT. As protein: CASSHGTGGQPQHF.

The genes are TRBV7-2 and TRBJ2-2; tentatively, D is TRBD1 (5 bases). This CDR3 has 16 residues. Looked up from germline, CDR1 is SGHTA and CDR2 is FQGNSA. Trimming left V 5 bases short and J 1 base short, with 14 bases between. The CDR3 sequence: CASSPPRAGNTGELFF. The CDR3, as DNA: TGTGCCAGCAGCCCCCCCAGGGCAGGGAACACCGGGGAGCTGTTTTTT.

The gene calls are TRBV29-1 and TRBJ2-2; a weak D match, TRBD2 (5 bases). Germline CDR1 is SQVTM and CDR2 is ANQGSEA. The CDR3 is 12 residues long. V lost 3 bases and J 7 bases, leaving 9 bases between the germline ends. CDR3 region: CSVEAGYGELFF. CDR3 DNA sequence: TGCAGCGTTGAGGCGGGCTACGGGGAGCTGTTTTTT.

J is TRBJ1-1 and V is TRBV5-6; 8 bases align to TRBD1. The CDR3 runs to 15 residues. The ends lost 7 bases at V and 1 base at J; junction bases unmatched: 9. CDR1 SGHDT and CDR2 YYEEEE come from the germline V gene. The DNA of the CDR3 is TGTGCCAGCCTTATGATGGACAGGGAGAACACTGAAGCTTTCTTT. It codes for CASLMMDRENTEAFF.

The table lists this clone with many counts. The chain has TRBV2 and TRBJ2-6; maybe TRBD1 (6 bases). Per the germline V gene, CDR1 is SNHLY and CDR2 is FYNNEI. CDR3 size: 15 residues. Deletions cut 10 bases from V and 2 bases from J, with 15 bases between. The CDR3 nucleotides read TGTGCCAACATTACCCGGACAGCTGGGGCCAACGTCCTGACTTTC. It specifies CANITRTAGANVLTF. Drawing the rest from reference TRBV2 and TRBJ2-6, the complete variable domain is EPEVTQTPSHQVTQMGQEVILRCVPISNHLYFYWYRQILGQKVEFLVSFYNNEISEKSEIFDDQFSVERPDGSNFTLKIRSTKLEDSAMYFCANITRTAGANVLTFGAGSRLTVL.

The rearrangement joins TRBV19 to TRBJ2-1; 9 nucleotides align to TRBD2. This CDR3 is built from 17 residues. Germline CDR1 and CDR2: LNHDA and SQIVND (reference sequence). The V gene end was trimmed by 2 bases and the J gene end by 0 bases; junction bases not matched to a gene: 5. CDR3 in DNA: TGTGCCAGTAGTATAATTAGCGGGGGCCTCTCCTACAATGAGCAGTTCTTC. Protein product: CASSIISGGLSYNEQFF. The whole variable domain, remainder taken from reference TRBV19 and TRBJ2-1, is DGGITQSPKYLFRKEGQNVTLSCEQNLNHDAMYWYRQDPGQGLRLIYYSQIVNDFQKGDIAEGYSVSREKKESFPLTVTSAQKNPTAFYLCASSIISGGLSYNEQFFGPGTRLTVL.

The chain links TRBV7-2 to TRBJ2-2, with a possible D match to TRBD2 (5 bases). V shed 5 bases and J shed 5 bases, with 9 bases lying between them. This CDR3 contains 13 residues. The germline V gene encodes CDR1 SGHTA and CDR2 FQGNSA. The CDR3: CASSQTGTGELFF. The CDR3, as DNA: TGTGCCAGCAGCCAAACGGGAACCGGGGAGCTGTTTTTT.

This chain joins TRBV14 and TRBJ2-3; maybe TRBD2 (5 bases). V lost 0 bases and J 0 bases, leaving 13 bases between the germline ends. This CDR3 spans 17 amino acids. Germline V CDR1 and CDR2: SGHDN, FVKESK. CDR3 loop: CASSQELPGVSTDTQYF. The CDR3 region has the DNA TGTGCCAGCAGCCAAGAATTGCCCGGGGTTAGCACAGATACGCAGTATTTT.

V is TRBV10-3 and J is TRBJ1-1; 7 positions match TRBD1. The CDR3 runs 11 residues. The germline V gene has CDR1 ENHRY and CDR2 SYGVKD. V dropped 6 bases and J dropped 6; count of bases not matched to a gene: 1. This CDR3 is CAIRTGSEAFF. CDR3 nucleotides: TGTGCCATCAGGACAGGGTCTGAAGCTTTCTTT.

CDR3: CASGGGGAYNEQFF. The CDR3 DNA sequence: TGTGCCAGCGGAGGAGGAGGGGCTTACAATGAGCAGTTCTTC. This chain uses TRBV6-6 with TRBJ2-1; TRBD2 is a possible D gene (6 bases). V gave up 8 bases and J gave up 4 bases, with 15 bases separating them. The germline V gene has CDR1 MNHNY and CDR2 SVGAGI (reference sequence). CDR3 length equals 14 residues.